This is a list of T cell receptor beta chains from one sample in a study of T cell responses to AZD1222 COVID-19 vaccine. Sequencing used immunoSEQ multiplex PCR; TCRdb keeps in-frame clones, though not all of them. Seen here are about 180,000 clones, just under 90% observed once, and the top ten hold approximately 4.2%. The starting material was peripheral blood, obtained 28 days after the second dose of the MenACWY control vaccine. These receptors came from an adult who received the MenACWY meningococcal vaccine as a control. Both conserved end residues are part of each CDR3. D genes are given only for firm matches. The size of a clone is reported for some rows only, either as once, few or many, or as a class for expanded clones.

clone_size: few; d_call: .; j_call: TRBJ1-2; v_call: TRBV20-1; cdr3_aa: CSATDRGGHGYTF; cdr3_nt: TGCAGTGCTACTGATCGCGGGGGCCATGGCTACACCTTC
clone_size: .; d_call: TRBD2; j_call: TRBJ2-3; v_call: TRBV7-2; cdr3_aa: CASSGPPGGPDTQYF; cdr3_nt: TGTGCCAGCAGCGGCCCCCCGGGAGGGCCAGATACGCAGTATTTT
clone_size: .; d_call: .; j_call: TRBJ1-1; v_call: TRBV30; cdr3_aa: CAWSVTASQEAFF; cdr3_nt: TGTGCCTGGAGTGTAACGGCAAGCCAGGAAGCTTTCTTT
clone_size: .; d_call: .; j_call: TRBJ1-3; v_call: TRBV4-1; cdr3_aa: CASSQTRREAGNTIYF; cdr3_nt: TGCGCCAGCAGCCAAACCCGGCGTGAAGCTGGAAACACCATATATTTT
clone_size: .; d_call: TRBD1; j_call: TRBJ2-1; v_call: TRBV6-5; cdr3_aa: CASSSNRGNEQFF; cdr3_nt: TGTGCCAGCAGTTCGAACAGGGGCAATGAGCAGTTCTTC
clone_size: .; d_call: TRBD1; j_call: TRBJ1-2; v_call: TRBV19; cdr3_aa: CASTDKGTGAYGYTF; cdr3_nt: TGTGCCAGTACCGATAAAGGGACAGGGGCCTATGGCTACACCTTC
clone_size: .; d_call: TRBD1; j_call: TRBJ1-5; v_call: TRBV5-4; cdr3_aa: CASSQGGIYSNQPQHF; cdr3_nt: TGTGCCAGCAGCCAGGGGGGGATTTATAGCAATCAGCCCCAGCATTTT
clone_size: .; d_call: TRBD1; j_call: TRBJ2-1; v_call: TRBV28; cdr3_aa: CASSGLQGSPYNEQFF; cdr3_nt: TGTGCCAGCAGTGGGTTACAGGGGAGCCCCTACAATGAGCAGTTCTTC
clone_size: .; d_call: .; j_call: TRBJ1-1; v_call: TRBV18; cdr3_aa: CASSPSQDRFVGAFF; cdr3_nt: TGTGCCAGCTCACCATCCCAGGACAGATTTGTGGGGGCTTTCTTT
clone_size: .; d_call: TRBD2; j_call: TRBJ2-2; v_call: TRBV28; cdr3_aa: CASSKRDRTGELFF; cdr3_nt: TGTGCCAGCAGTAAGCGGGATAGAACCGGGGAGCTGTTTTTT
clone_size: .; d_call: .; j_call: TRBJ2-3; v_call: TRBV5-1; cdr3_aa: CASSLAGTPSTDTQYF; cdr3_nt: TGCGCCAGCAGCTTGGCGGGGACCCCTAGCACAGATACGCAGTATTTT
clone_size: .; d_call: TRBD2; j_call: TRBJ2-1; v_call: TRBV30; cdr3_aa: CAWNHSGRNYNEQFF; cdr3_nt: TGTGCCTGGAACCATAGCGGGAGGAACTACAATGAGCAGTTCTTC
clone_size: .; d_call: .; j_call: TRBJ1-5; v_call: TRBV15; cdr3_aa: CATSRDVSQPQHF; cdr3_nt: TGTGCCACCAGCAGAGATGTAAGTCAGCCCCAGCATTTT
clone_size: .; d_call: .; j_call: TRBJ2-7; v_call: TRBV6-2/TRBV6-3; cdr3_aa: CASSSRSRSYEQYF; cdr3_nt: TGTGCCAGCAGTTCGAGGAGCCGCAGCTACGAGCAGTACTTC
clone_size: many; d_call: TRBD2; j_call: TRBJ2-2; v_call: TRBV6-4; cdr3_aa: CASSPGLADTGELFF; cdr3_nt: TGTGCCAGTTCACCGGGACTAGCTGACACCGGGGAGCTGTTTTTT
clone_size: .; d_call: TRBD1; j_call: TRBJ1-2; v_call: TRBV7-2; cdr3_aa: CASSPNTGGYGYTF; cdr3_nt: TGTGCCAGCAGCCCCAATACAGGGGGCTATGGCTACACCTTC
clone_size: .; d_call: .; j_call: TRBJ2-1; v_call: TRBV12-3/TRBV12-4; cdr3_aa: CASSYLTAYEQFF; cdr3_nt: TGTGCCAGCAGTTATCTTACGGCGTATGAGCAGTTCTTC
clone_size: .; d_call: TRBD2; j_call: TRBJ2-2; v_call: TRBV5-6; cdr3_aa: CASYWGGSTGELFF; cdr3_nt: TGTGCCAGCTACTGGGGGGGGAGCACCGGGGAGCTGTTTTTT
clone_size: .; d_call: .; j_call: TRBJ2-7; v_call: TRBV10-3; cdr3_aa: CASLGAGMITYEQYF; cdr3_nt: TGTGCCAGCCTTGGGGCTGGAATGATTACCTACGAGCAGTACTTC
clone_size: .; d_call: TRBD1; j_call: TRBJ1-4; v_call: TRBV16; cdr3_aa: CASSLPPGQGNEKLFF; cdr3_nt: TGTGCCAGCAGCTTACCGCCGGGACAGGGAAATGAAAAACTGTTTTTT
clone_size: .; d_call: .; j_call: TRBJ2-2; v_call: TRBV28; cdr3_aa: CASRSLRGNTGELFF; cdr3_nt: TGTGCCAGCAGATCCCTCAGGGGGAACACCGGGGAGCTGTTTTTT
clone_size: .; d_call: TRBD1; j_call: TRBJ2-2; v_call: TRBV27; cdr3_aa: CASSFGFGTGPHGGELFF; cdr3_nt: TGTGCCAGCAGTTTCGGCTTTGGGACAGGACCACACGGCGGGGAGCTGTTTTTT
clone_size: .; d_call: .; j_call: TRBJ1-2; v_call: TRBV7-2; cdr3_aa: CASSLNTPPRGYTF; cdr3_nt: TGTGCCAGCAGCTTAAACACTCCCCCTCGGGGCTACACCTTC
clone_size: .; d_call: TRBD1; j_call: TRBJ2-7; v_call: TRBV6-2/TRBV6-3; cdr3_aa: CASSLQGSYEQYF; cdr3_nt: TGTGCCAGCAGTCTACAGGGGTCCTACGAGCAGTACTTC
clone_size: .; d_call: TRBD1; j_call: TRBJ2-7; v_call: TRBV19; cdr3_aa: CASSITRGDRHGGQYF; cdr3_nt: TGTGCCAGTAGTATCACCCGAGGGGACAGGCATGGTGGGCAGTACTTC
clone_size: .; d_call: TRBD1; j_call: TRBJ1-2; v_call: TRBV11-2; cdr3_aa: CASSAGQGANYGYTF; cdr3_nt: TGTGCCAGCAGCGCGGGACAGGGGGCTAACTATGGCTACACCTTC
clone_size: .; d_call: .; j_call: TRBJ2-1; v_call: TRBV28; cdr3_aa: CASSIMGREYNEQFF; cdr3_nt: TGTGCCAGCAGTATCATGGGTAGGGAATACAATGAGCAGTTCTTC
clone_size: many; d_call: .; j_call: TRBJ2-1; v_call: TRBV27; cdr3_aa: CASSRDYNEQFF; cdr3_nt: TGTGCCAGCAGTAGGGACTACAATGAGCAGTTCTTC
clone_size: .; d_call: .; j_call: TRBJ2-2; v_call: TRBV7-2; cdr3_aa: CASSLWVYTGELFF; cdr3_nt: TGTGCCAGCAGCTTATGGGTTTACACCGGGGAGCTGTTTTTT
clone_size: .; d_call: TRBD1; j_call: TRBJ1-2; v_call: TRBV11-2; cdr3_aa: CASSQDRGTGYTF; cdr3_nt: TGTGCCAGCAGCCAGGACAGGGGGACTGGCTACACCTTC
clone_size: .; d_call: TRBD1; j_call: TRBJ1-1; v_call: TRBV9; cdr3_aa: CASSEGALNTEAFF; cdr3_nt: TGTGCCAGCAGCGAGGGGGCCTTGAACACTGAAGCTTTCTTT
clone_size: .; d_call: TRBD1; j_call: TRBJ1-1; v_call: TRBV28; cdr3_aa: CASRTPGQSMNTEAFF; cdr3_nt: TGTGCCAGCAGGACCCCGGGACAGAGCATGAACACTGAAGCTTTCTTT
clone_size: .; d_call: TRBD2; j_call: TRBJ2-3; v_call: TRBV3-1/TRBV3-2; cdr3_aa: CATGALAGGPSTDTQYF; cdr3_nt: TGTGCCACAGGAGCTCTAGCGGGAGGGCCTAGCACAGATACGCAGTATTTT
clone_size: .; d_call: TRBD1; j_call: TRBJ1-4; v_call: TRBV29-1; cdr3_aa: CSGRQGASNEKLFF; cdr3_nt: TGCAGCGGGAGACAGGGGGCTTCTAATGAAAAACTGTTTTTT
clone_size: .; d_call: TRBD2; j_call: TRBJ2-5; v_call: TRBV3-1/TRBV3-2; cdr3_aa: CASSQDAAGGPETQYF; cdr3_nt: TGTGCCAGCAGCCAAGATGCAGCGGGAGGGCCGGAGACCCAGTACTTC
clone_size: .; d_call: TRBD1; j_call: TRBJ1-4; v_call: TRBV2; cdr3_aa: CASSRQGAPNEKLFF; cdr3_nt: TGTGCCAGCAGCAGACAGGGCGCCCCTAATGAAAAACTGTTTTTT
clone_size: once; d_call: .; j_call: TRBJ1-1; v_call: TRBV4-2; cdr3_aa: CASSQDEGTVTEAFF; cdr3_nt: TGTGCCAGCAGCCAAGACGAGGGTACGGTTACTGAAGCTTTCTTT
clone_size: .; d_call: TRBD2; j_call: TRBJ2-1; v_call: TRBV4-1; cdr3_aa: CASSQDQGTSRNEQFF; cdr3_nt: TGCGCCAGCAGCCAAGATCAAGGGACTAGCAGGAATGAGCAGTTCTTC
clone_size: .; d_call: .; j_call: TRBJ1-1; v_call: TRBV7-2; cdr3_aa: CASSQGWGNTEAFF; cdr3_nt: TGTGCCAGCAGTCAAGGGTGGGGGAACACTGAAGCTTTCTTT
clone_size: once; d_call: .; j_call: TRBJ1-2; v_call: TRBV9; cdr3_aa: CASTPSPQAYYGYTF; cdr3_nt: TGTGCCAGCACCCCATCTCCGCAGGCTTACTATGGCTACACCTTC
clone_size: .; d_call: .; j_call: TRBJ1-2; v_call: TRBV6-5; cdr3_aa: CASRLDSTVYGYTF; cdr3_nt: TGTGCCAGCAGGCTTGATTCGACAGTCTATGGCTACACCTTC
clone_size: .; d_call: TRBD2; j_call: TRBJ2-1; v_call: TRBV9; cdr3_aa: CASSVVSGSSFKNEQFF; cdr3_nt: TGTGCCAGCAGCGTAGTGAGCGGGAGTTCTTTTAAGAATGAGCAGTTCTTC
clone_size: .; d_call: .; j_call: TRBJ1-1; v_call: TRBV6-4; cdr3_aa: CASSRTEEGRTEAFF; cdr3_nt: TGTGCCAGCAGTCGAACAGAGGAGGGTAGGACTGAAGCTTTCTTT
clone_size: .; d_call: .; j_call: TRBJ2-5; v_call: TRBV5-1; cdr3_aa: CASSLIPPVWGGLEETQYF; cdr3_nt: TGCGCCAGCAGCTTAATACCCCCTGTCTGGGGGGGGCTGGAAGAGACCCAGTACTTC
clone_size: once; d_call: TRBD2; j_call: TRBJ2-7; v_call: TRBV6-6; cdr3_aa: CASRPGLAEPYEQYF; cdr3_nt: TGTGCCAGCAGACCGGGACTAGCGGAACCCTACGAGCAGTACTTC
clone_size: .; d_call: TRBD1; j_call: TRBJ2-7; v_call: TRBV11-2; cdr3_aa: CASSLGTGYEQYF; cdr3_nt: TGTGCCAGCAGCTTAGGGACAGGGTACGAGCAGTACTTC
clone_size: .; d_call: TRBD2; j_call: TRBJ2-7; v_call: TRBV3-1/TRBV3-2; cdr3_aa: CASSQQRDASYEQYF; cdr3_nt: TGTGCCAGCAGCCAACAGCGGGACGCCTCCTACGAGCAGTACTTC
clone_size: .; d_call: .; j_call: TRBJ1-2; v_call: TRBV12-3/TRBV12-4; cdr3_aa: CASTPETDYGYTF; cdr3_nt: TGTGCCAGCACCCCCGAGACAGACTATGGCTACACCTTC
clone_size: .; d_call: .; j_call: TRBJ2-1; v_call: TRBV4-3; cdr3_aa: CASSHPGGEQFF; cdr3_nt: TGCGCCAGCAGCCACCCCGGTGGGGAGCAGTTCTTC
clone_size: .; d_call: .; j_call: TRBJ2-2; v_call: TRBV3-1/TRBV3-2; cdr3_aa: CASSPYGIGTGELLGELFF; cdr3_nt: TGTGCCAGCAGCCCATATGGAATAGGGACGGGGGAATTGCTCGGGGAGCTGTTTTTT
clone_size: .; d_call: .; j_call: TRBJ1-4; v_call: TRBV28; cdr3_aa: CASSSSISGGGEKLFF; cdr3_nt: TGTGCCAGCAGTTCTAGTATATCGGGAGGCGGCGAAAAACTGTTTTTT
clone_size: .; d_call: .; j_call: TRBJ1-1; v_call: TRBV6-5; cdr3_aa: CASRPPKNTEAFF; cdr3_nt: TGTGCCAGCCGACCGCCGAAGAACACTGAAGCTTTCTTT
clone_size: once; d_call: .; j_call: TRBJ1-5; v_call: TRBV6-5; cdr3_aa: CASSYSGGSNQPQHF; cdr3_nt: TGTGCCAGCAGTTACTCGGGGGGAAGCAATCAGCCCCAGCATTTT
clone_size: few; d_call: .; j_call: TRBJ1-2; v_call: TRBV19; cdr3_aa: CASSTGLIPFLYGYTF; cdr3_nt: TGTGCCAGTAGTACAGGTTTAATTCCTTTCCTCTATGGCTACACCTTC
clone_size: .; d_call: .; j_call: TRBJ2-3; v_call: TRBV21-1; cdr3_aa: CASSNFVLAGTKSTDTQYF; cdr3_nt: TGTGCCAGCAGCAATTTTGTACTAGCGGGAACCAAAAGCACAGATACGCAGTATTTT
clone_size: .; d_call: TRBD1; j_call: TRBJ1-2; v_call: TRBV6-5; cdr3_aa: CASSYVRQGRNGYTF; cdr3_nt: TGTGCCAGCAGTTACGTTAGACAGGGGAGGAATGGCTACACCTTC
clone_size: .; d_call: .; j_call: TRBJ1-6; v_call: TRBV6-4; cdr3_aa: CASSDHTGSSYNSPLHF; cdr3_nt: TGTGCCAGCAGTGACCACACAGGGAGCTCCTATAATTCACCCCTCCACTTT
clone_size: .; d_call: .; j_call: TRBJ2-3; v_call: TRBV5-1; cdr3_aa: CASSSQWAGGSTDTQYF; cdr3_nt: TGCGCCAGCAGCTCCCAATGGGCAGGGGGGAGCACAGATACGCAGTATTTT
clone_size: .; d_call: .; j_call: TRBJ1-2; v_call: TRBV2; cdr3_aa: CASSRGWDGYTF; cdr3_nt: TGTGCCAGCAGCCGGGGCTGGGATGGCTACACCTTC